Presented here are 27 T cell receptor beta chains from one specimen sequenced in a study of blood T cell repertoires in COVID-19. The assay was immunoSEQ multiplex PCR, and TCRdb's table has in-frame clones only and misses some. The data show around 180,000 clones, roughly 84% seen once. The sequenced material came from peripheral blood. The receptor set was obtained from a woman older than 75 with active or convalescent COVID-19.

This rearrangement joins TRBV4-1 to TRBJ1-1; possible D gene TRBD1, 5 bases. V was trimmed by 0 bases and J by 8 bases, leaving 13 bases between them. Per the germline V gene, CDR1 is MGHRA and CDR2 is YSYEKL. This CDR3 has 14 amino acids. The CDR3 loop reads CASSQDPQGLEAFF. The CDR3 DNA follows: TGCGCCAGCAGCCAAGATCCCCAGGGACTAGAAGCTTTCTTT.

This clone has a handful of counts. V usage is TRBV7-9 and J usage is TRBJ1-1, with a tentative D call TRBD1 (6 bases). The length of the CDR3 is 14 residues. CDR1 is SEHNR, CDR2 FQNEAQ, per germline (reference sequence). Trimming pared 5 bases from V and 0 bases from J, leaving 10 bases between. This CDR3 is CASSTGHLNTEAFF. For the CDR3, the DNA is TGTGCCAGCAGCACGGGACACTTGAACACTGAAGCTTTCTTT.

This chain uses TRBV28 with TRBJ2-1; TRBD2 aligns across 10 bases. Looked up from germline, CDR1 is MDHEN and CDR2 is SYDVKM. CDR3 length equals 15 residues. The V segment lost 6 bases and the J segment 9 bases; nucleotides outside the gene matches: 11. The CDR3 region is CASSFFASGRAEQFF. In nucleotides, the CDR3 is TGTGCCAGCAGCTTCTTCGCTAGCGGGAGAGCTGAGCAGTTCTTC.

The gene calls are TRBV2 and TRBJ2-5, with TRBD2 identical over 14 bases. The V and J ends lost 6 bases and 2 bases, in that order; junction bases with no gene match: 8. The CDR3 extends over 17 amino acids. Looked up from germline, CDR1 is SNHLY and CDR2 is FYNNEI. Written as DNA, the CDR3 is TGTGCCAGCAGAGGACTAGCGGGAGGAATCGGGCAAGAGACCCAGTACTTC. This sequence encodes CASRGLAGGIGQETQYF.

The chain has TRBV28 and TRBJ1-5; D perhaps matches TRBD1 (6 bases). The germline V and J ends were trimmed by 2 bases and 9 bases, with 14 bases remaining between them. This CDR3 contains 14 residues. Germline lookup yields CDR1 MDHEN and CDR2 SYDVKM. CDR3 in amino acids: CASSLDRSAVPQHF. The CDR3 nucleotides are TGTGCCAGCAGTTTAGACAGGTCTGCAGTGCCCCAGCATTTT.

This chain uses TRBV5-1 with TRBJ2-5, with TRBD2 as a possible D gene (5 bases). CDR1 is SGHRS and CDR2 is YFSETQ in the germline V gene. This CDR3 contains 14 residues. The ends were cut back, 2 bases at V and 2 bases at J, with 10 bases in the middle. For the CDR3, the DNA is TGCGCCAGCAGCTTAGGACTCGCACAAGAGACCCAGTACTTC. This encodes CASSLGLAQETQYF.

This clone turned up a few times. The rearrangement uses TRBV2 and TRBJ1-4, with 11 bases aligning to TRBD1. The CDR3 is 14 amino acids. V shed 6 bases and J 8 bases; nucleotides not matched to a gene: 5. Germline-derived CDR1 and CDR2 are SNHLY and FYNNEI. In DNA, the CDR3 is TGTGCCAGCAGAGGACAGGGGGCTTACGAAAAACTGTTTTTT. Translating it yields CASRGQGAYEKLFF.

In nucleotides, the CDR3 is TGTGCCAGCAGTAAGGGACTAGCGAGTACCGGGGAGCTGTTTTTT. It codes for CASSKGLASTGELFF. The V call is TRBV6-5, the J call TRBJ2-2; 10 nucleotides align to TRBD2. The CDR3 extends over 15 amino acids. The V and J ends lost 5 bases and 5 bases, in that order; junction bases with no gene match: 5. The germline V gene has CDR1 MNHEY and CDR2 SVGAGI.

The gene calls are TRBV9 and TRBJ2-1; 10 positions agree with TRBD2. The CDR3 sequence is 14 residues long. The V gene end was trimmed by 2 bases and the J gene end by 8 bases; junction bases not matched to a gene: 4. Per germline, CDR1 SGDLS and CDR2 YYNGEE. Here the CDR3 DNA reads TGTGCCAGCAGCGTTCTAGCGGGAGAAGATGAGCAGTTCTTC. It specifies CASSVLAGEDEQFF.

The CDR3 DNA reads as TGTGCCAGCAGTGAACGTGGGACACCTATCTACGAGCAGTACTTC. This codes for CASSERGTPIYEQYF. The J gene is TRBJ2-7, the V gene TRBV6-1; D may be TRBD1 (6 bases). This CDR3 spans 15 amino acids. Trimming removed 2 bases at V and 3 bases at J, with 14 bases between. CDR1 MNHNS and CDR2 SASEGT come from the germline V gene.

This clone was counted a few times. This chain links TRBV4-1 with TRBJ2-7; TRBD1 might be the D (6 bases). The CDR3 loop spans 14 amino acids. V was shortened by 4 bases and J by 4 bases, with 14 bases between the two germline ends. From germline, CDR1 is MGHRA and CDR2 YSYEKL. The DNA for the CDR3 is TGCGCCAGCAGCCTGACGGGACAAGCGTACGAGCAGTACTTC. It specifies CASSLTGQAYEQYF.

The gene calls are TRBV18 and TRBJ1-1, with D hard to call. Germline CDR1 and CDR2: KGHSH and LQKENI. CDR3 length: 14 amino acids. V gave up 3 bases and J gave up 0 bases, with 8 bases separating them. Here the CDR3 DNA reads TGTGCCAGCTCACCTGTTTCGGTGAACACTGAAGCTTTCTTT. It yields the protein CASSPVSVNTEAFF.

This chain uses TRBV18 with TRBJ2-1; D is unclear. The germline V and J ends were trimmed by 3 bases and 8 bases, with 32 bases remaining between them. Germline V gives CDR1 KGHSH, CDR2 LQKENI. The CDR3 is made up of 20 amino acids. The CDR3 bases are TGTGCCAGCTCACCCCAGCCCGGATCGGGTCCTTTTCCAGTCCCCGATGAGCAGTTCTTC. Encoded protein: CASSPQPGSGPFPVPDEQFF.

In DNA form, the CDR3 reads TGTGCCAGTAGTATGTCCCATAGCGGGGGATACAATGAGCAGTTCTTC. Amino acids: CASSMSHSGGYNEQFF. The chain is built from TRBV19 and TRBJ2-1; 9 bases are shared with TRBD2. J was trimmed by 4 bases and V by 3 bases; bases with no gene match: 7. The CDR3 is 16 residues long. In germline, CDR1 is LNHDA, CDR2 SQIVND (reference sequence).

The rearrangement uses TRBV29-1 and TRBJ1-1, with 7 bases identical to TRBD1. The CDR3 runs 13 residues. Germline V gene sequence: CDR1 SQVTM, CDR2 ANQGSEA. The junction had 7 bases not matched to a gene; V was cut back by 7 bases and J by 2 bases. The DNA for the CDR3 is TGCAGCGGAGAGACAGGGAAAAACACTGAAGCTTTCTTT. Translated, it gives CSGETGKNTEAFF.

The J gene is TRBJ1-1, the V gene TRBV5-1; D unclear. CDR3 length: 14 amino acids. The germline V gene has CDR1 SGHRS and CDR2 YFSETQ. The ends were cut back, 1 base at V and 1 base at J, with 8 bases in the middle. Here the CDR3 DNA reads TGCGCCAGCAGCTTGTCCGGGGAGAACACTGAAGCTTTCTTT. Its translation: CASSLSGENTEAFF.

The V call is TRBV4-1, the J call TRBJ2-1; TRBD2 agrees at 11 bases. From germline, CDR1 is MGHRA and CDR2 YSYEKL. With 5 bases clipped from V and 7 bases from J, the junction kept 4 bases outside the gene matches. The CDR3 length is 14 residues. The CDR3, as DNA: TGCGCCAGCAGCAACCGACTAGCGGGAAATGAGCAGTTCTTC. Its protein product is CASSNRLAGNEQFF.

V usage is TRBV5-1 and J usage is TRBJ2-7, with 13 bases that match TRBD2. Per the germline V gene, CDR1 is SGHRS and CDR2 is YFSETQ. This CDR3 spans 18 amino acids. V trimming: 3 bases; J trimming: 5 bases; junction bases outside the gene matches: 14. In DNA form, the CDR3 reads TGCGCCAGCAGCTGGATTGGACTAGCGGGAGTTAGGTCTGACGAGCAGTACTTC. It yields the protein CASSWIGLAGVRSDEQYF. Filled out from reference TRBV5-1 and TRBJ2-7, the complete variable domain reads KAGVTQTPRYLIKTRGQQVTLSCSPISGHRSVSWYQQTPGQGLQFLFEYFSETQRNKGNFPGRFSGRQFSNSRSEMNVSTLELGDSALYLCASSWIGLAGVRSDEQYFGPGTRLTVT.

V and J are TRBV6-1 and TRBJ2-3; no clear D. In germline, CDR1 is MNHNS, CDR2 SASEGT. This CDR3 is 13 amino acids long. V was pared by 2 bases and J by 1 base, with 4 bases between. CDR3 sequence (DNA): TGTGCCAGCAGTGAAATCGGCACAGATACGCAGTATTTT. This encodes CASSEIGTDTQYF.

The chain is built from TRBV19 and TRBJ1-1; 8 nucleotides align to TRBD1. The CDR3 has 15 residues. Germline CDR1 reads LNHDA; CDR2 reads SQIVND (reference sequence). The trim removed 1 base at V and 6 bases at J, leaving 7 bases unmatched. The CDR3, as DNA: TGTGCCAGTAGTATAGGGACAGGGAGTTTTTCTGAAGCTTTCTTT. Amino acid sequence: CASSIGTGSFSEAFF.

In this sample, this clone turned up once. The genes are TRBV9 and TRBJ2-7, with 8 positions matching TRBD1. Germline loops: CDR1 SGDLS, CDR2 YYNGEE. CDR3 size: 16 residues. After removal of 0 bases from V and 7 bases from J, the junction contained 12 bases not matched to a gene. The CDR3 DNA sequence: TGTGCCAGCAGCGTAGGATCGGGGCAGGGGGCTAGAGAGCAGTACTTC. Amino acids: CASSVGSGQGAREQYF. The full variable domain, rest sourced from reference TRBV9 and TRBJ2-7, is DSGVTQTPKHLITATGQRVTLRCSPRSGDLSVYWYQQSLDQGLQFLIQYYNGEERAKGNILERFSAQQFPDLHSELNLSSLELGDSALYFCASSVGSGQGAREQYFGPGTRLTVT.

This chain connects TRBV3-1 (or the pseudogene TRBV3-2) to TRBJ2-2; 9 nucleotides align to TRBD2. V lost 0 bases to trimming and J lost 6 bases; unmatched junction nucleotides: 8. The CDR3 totals 17 residues. CDR1 and CDR2 from the germline V gene are LGHDT and YNNKEL (reference sequence). CDR3 sequence (DNA): TGTGCCAGCAGCCAAGACGTGGTAGCGGGAGCTTCCGGGGAGCTGTTTTTT. It specifies CASSQDVVAGASGELFF.

This sequence joins TRBV18 and TRBJ2-7; D unclear. CDR3 size: 11 residues. The ends were cut back, 3 bases at V and 4 bases at J, with 4 bases in the middle. Germline CDR1 is KGHSH and CDR2 is LQKENI. For the CDR3, the DNA is TGTGCCAGCTCACCTAAATACGAGCAGTACTTC. Protein product: CASSPKYEQYF. Full variable domain (missing parts from reference TRBV18 and TRBJ2-7): NAGVMQNPRHLVRRRGQEARLRCSPMKGHSHVYWYRQLPEEGLKFMVYLQKENIIDESGMPKERFSAEFPKEGPSILRIQQVVRGDSAAYFCASSPKYEQYFGPGTRLTVT.

The rearrangement uses TRBV19 and TRBJ1-1; 8 bases fit TRBD1. The germline gives CDR1 LNHDA, CDR2 SQIVND (reference sequence). V shed 6 bases and J 3 bases; nucleotides not matched to a gene: 9. The CDR3 is 15 residues long. The CDR3 is CASRRTGLMDTEAFF. CDR3 in DNA: TGTGCCAGTAGGAGGACAGGGTTGATGGACACTGAAGCTTTCTTT.

Only one count was recorded for this clone. The J gene is TRBJ2-7, the V gene TRBV4-1, with D unresolved. Trimming shortened V by 5 bases and J by 1 base, and 9 bases separated the two germline ends. Germline V gene data show CDR1 as MGHRA and CDR2 as YSYEKL. The CDR3 has 13 amino acids. This chain's CDR3 is CASSVGISYEQYF. CDR3 nucleotides: TGCGCCAGCAGCGTCGGTATTTCCTACGAGCAGTACTTC.

The genes are TRBV5-6 and TRBJ2-1, with 7 bases lining up with TRBD2. The CDR3 is 16 amino acids. The ends lost 4 bases at V and 4 bases at J; junction bases unmatched: 11. Germline lookup yields CDR1 SGHDT and CDR2 YYEEEE. CDR3 in DNA: TGTGCCAGCAGCGTGGATCGGGGGAGGGTTTACAATGAGCAGTTCTTC. Translating it yields CASSVDRGRVYNEQFF.

The J gene is TRBJ2-6, the V gene TRBV5-1; TRBD1 matches 10 bases. CDR1 and CDR2 (germline): SGHRS, YFSETQ. Germline trimming cut 3 bases from V and 4 bases from J; bases unmatched to any gene: 4. The CDR3 is made up of 16 amino acids. This CDR3 is CASSSGTGVGANVLTF. The DNA for the CDR3 is TGCGCCAGCAGCTCGGGGACAGGGGTCGGGGCCAACGTCCTGACTTTC.